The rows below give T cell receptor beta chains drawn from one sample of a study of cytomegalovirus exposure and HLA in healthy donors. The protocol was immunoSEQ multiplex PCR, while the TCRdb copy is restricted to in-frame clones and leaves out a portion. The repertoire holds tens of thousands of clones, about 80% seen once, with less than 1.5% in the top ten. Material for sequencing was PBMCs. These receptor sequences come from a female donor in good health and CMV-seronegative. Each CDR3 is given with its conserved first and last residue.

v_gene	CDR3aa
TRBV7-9	CASSRGQGGRNEQFF
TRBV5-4	CASRLAGNYGYTF
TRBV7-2	CASSPGLYSNQPQHF
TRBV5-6	CASSWQEFNYGYTF
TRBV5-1	CASSLQRGLNEQFF
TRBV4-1	CASSQEEQGTYEQYF
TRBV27	CASSSIARVTHTEAFF
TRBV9	CASSAQPAGSSYEQYF
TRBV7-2	CASSYEGQGGQPQHF
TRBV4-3	CASSQSARTSEDTQYF
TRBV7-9	CASSSRTSENTGELFF
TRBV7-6	CASSVGTGIAEETQYF
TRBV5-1	CASSLAGGVETQYF
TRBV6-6	CASQGGYNYGYTF
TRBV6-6	CASTNGLALTQYF
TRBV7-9	CASSPGQQNRGYTF
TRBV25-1	CASSEYTGWTEAFF
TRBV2	CASSEARRNYGYTF
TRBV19	CASSILQGPSYEQYF
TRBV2	CASRVQGAGPSEQYF
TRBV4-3	CASSQDGGGEQYF
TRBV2	CASRYRGLGEKLFF
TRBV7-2	CARSGGVDGYTF
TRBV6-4	CASSDGGDTGELFF
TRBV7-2	CASSSGQGYGYTF
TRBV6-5	CASSPGPAGYTF
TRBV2	CASSEPRGQFMNTEAFF
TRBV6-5	CASRYWVGSGTYEQYF
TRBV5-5	CASSFRDLLYEQYF
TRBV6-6	CASRTGTGRTDTQYF
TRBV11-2	CASSLRGRAFF
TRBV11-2	CASSPSAWRGGRETQYF
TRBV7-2	CASSLAGGGIYNEQFF
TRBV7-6	CASSPTGVTYEQYF
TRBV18	CASSPSGGAGEQYF
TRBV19	CASSAGRRATEAFF
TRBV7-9	CASSPEGTGGYNEQFF
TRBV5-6	CASSFRQEINYEQYF
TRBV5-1	CASSWGQGRPKYEAFF
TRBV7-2	CASSPGRGEEAFF
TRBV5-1	CASRSGTGSNQPQHF
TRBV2	CASRGQGYTEAFF
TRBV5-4	CASSLEGAYNSPLHF
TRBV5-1	CASSLGGRGRSPLHF